This entry features one T cell receptor beta chain sequence. Its specificity is not known. Across several immunoSEQ plates, the genomic DNA of each subset was split evenly. Some clones are missing from TCRdb's copy, which holds only in-frame ones; the method was immunoSEQ multiplex PCR. The sample holds about 870,000 clones, 92% seen once. This sample was taken from a study of shared clonotypes between healthy human individuals. Looked up from germline, CDR1 is WNHNN and CDR2 is SYGVQD (reference sequence). The CDR3 sequence is 20 residues long. Losses at the gene ends were 10 bases for V and 4 bases for J; bases not matched to a gene: 26. Regarding the study as a whole: In a few donors, about 5% of naive CD4 clonotypes appeared in common. Among donors, the sharing of clonotypes was expected to be influenced by sequencing depth. Memory subsets generally showed smaller estimated richness than naive subsets did.

Cells designated naive CD8 were CD45RO-negative and were positively selected for CCR7, with terminally differentiated effector memory CD45RA+ cells excluded. The genes are TRBV10-1 and TRBJ2-1; 9 nucleotides align to TRBD1. This sequence originates from a young man in good health. The material sequenced was naive CD8+ T cells sorted from blood. Here the CDR3 reads CAIIASIRDRANRGYNEQFF. The CDR3 bases are TGCGCCATTATTGCCTCAATCCGGGACAGGGCGAACCGAGGGTACAATGAGCAGTTCTTC.